The 14 T cell receptor beta chains below come from one sample, sequenced in a study of blood T cells in healthy people across ages. Through a sample-barcoded 5' primer and a J-beta primer mix, a second PCR was run for roughly 6 to 11 cycles. TCRdb called the 5' RACE reads again in MiXCR, with one record for every CDR3 protein. The data contain fewer than 1,200,000 distinct CDR3 sequences, 20% to 25% of them singletons. This sample also belongs to another study, concerning T cells of mothers and their children.

Sequenced input: blood. The receptors were gathered from a girl aged 2-10 years in good health.

This clonotype came up many times. This chain links TRBV5-1 with TRBJ2-1; D might be TRBD1 or TRBD2, each matching 5 bases. The CDR3 length is 15 residues. Trimming stripped 0 bases from V and 2 bases from J, with 9 bases between. Germline CDR1 and CDR2: SGHRS and YFSETQ. The CDR3 protein is CASSLGGNPYNEQFF. For the CDR3, the DNA is TGCGCCAGCAGCTTGGGGGGGAACCCCTACAATGAGCAGTTCTTC. The full variable domain, completed using reference TRBV5-1 and TRBJ2-1, is KAGVTQTPRYLIKTRGQQVTLSCSPISGHRSVSWYQQTPGQGLQFLFEYFSETQRNKGNFPGRFSGRQFSNSRSEMNVSTLELGDSALYLCASSLGGNPYNEQFFGPGTRLTVL.

The chain combines TRBV29-1 with TRBJ1-2; a possible D gene is TRBD1 (6 bases). Germline lookup yields CDR1 SQVTM and CDR2 ANQGSEA. Trimming left V 8 bases short and J 8 bases short, with 18 bases between. The CDR3 spans 12 residues. The CDR3 loop reads CSSRDTGRGYTF. The CDR3 DNA is TGCAGCTCCCGGGACACCGGAAGGGGCTACACCTTC.

The rearrangement uses TRBV7-3 and TRBJ2-1, with 9 nucleotides matching TRBD2. Near its end, the DNA agrees better with TRBJ2-5, so the J call may be wrong. Germline V gives CDR1 SGHTA, CDR2 FQGTGA. The CDR3 loop spans 15 amino acids. The CDR3 reads CASSLMAGGPGTQYF. Written as DNA, the CDR3 is TGTGCCAGCAGCTTAATGGCGGGGGGGCCAGGGACCCAGTACTTC.

This clonotype was found many times. The chain recombines TRBV7-6 with TRBJ2-3; no reliable D call. CDR1 and CDR2 (germline): SGHVS, FNYEAQ. This CDR3 is built from 14 residues. With 4 bases removed from V and 0 bases from J, the gap between germline ends came to 8 bases. The CDR3 sequence is CASSSGRSTDTQYF. DNA for the CDR3: TGTGCCAGCAGCTCCGGACGGAGCACAGATACGCAGTATTTT.

This clonotype has just a few counts. The V gene is TRBV5-5, the J gene TRBJ1-4; D is perhaps TRBD1 (5 bases). The CDR3 is 16 amino acids. Germline CDR1 reads SGHKS; CDR2 reads YYEKEE (reference sequence). V was cut by 0 bases and J by 7 bases, with 16 bases left in between. CDR3 nucleotides: TGTGCCAGCAGCTTGGGGGTGTCGGGCCAGGGTGAAAAACTGTTTTTT. Translating gives CASSLGVSGQGEKLFF.

This clonotype showed up just a few times. The V gene is TRBV29-1, the J gene TRBJ2-1; D gene unclear. Germline V gene lookup returns CDR1 SQVTM and CDR2 ANQGSEA. This CDR3 comprises 13 residues. Between the trimmed V and J ends, which lost 4 bases and 7 bases, there was a span of 14 bases. In DNA, the CDR3 is TGCAGCGTTGGTCCGCAGTCCACTAATGAGCAGTTCTTC. Protein: CSVGPQSTNEQFF.

The chain links TRBV12-3 or TRBV12-4 to TRBJ2-2, with D perhaps matching TRBD1 (6 bases). The CDR3 is made up of 15 amino acids. The V and J ends lost 2 bases and 5 bases respectively, with 12 bases between them. CDR3 nucleotides: TGTGCCAGCAGTTTATACGTAGGGGGAACCGGGGAGCTGTTTTTT. Amino acids: CASSLYVGGTGELFF.

The gene calls are TRBV7-3 and TRBJ2-3; D gene ambiguous. The germline gives CDR1 SGHTA, CDR2 FQGTGA. V was shortened by 5 bases and J by 3 bases, with 12 bases between the two germline ends. The CDR3 extends over 14 amino acids. The CDR3 nucleotides read TGTGCCAGCAGCCAGACATTCGGAACAGATACGCAGTATTTT. Its translation is CASSQTFGTDTQYF.

This clonotype has a handful of counts. Because it lacks the conserved phenylalanine or tryptophan at the end, this CDR3 is likely a read error. The chain links TRBV29-1 to TRBJ2-7; the match to TRBD2 covers 7 bases. V was pared by 6 bases and J by 1 base, with 15 bases of the junction left unmatched. CDR1 and CDR2 (germline): SQVTM, ANQGSEA. The CDR3 totals 16 residues. CDR3 protein: CSVAPRLAVTSYEQYL. CDR3 DNA: TGCAGCGTGGCGCCGCGGCTAGCGGTAACTTCCTACGAGCAGTACCTC.

The chain carries TRBV7-8 and TRBJ2-5; D is unclear. The length of the CDR3 is 15 residues. Trimming removed 2 bases from V and 1 base from J, with 11 bases in between. Per germline, CDR1 SGHVS and CDR2 FQNEAQ. The CDR3 loop reads CASSLIQATQETQYF. CDR3 DNA: TGTGCCAGCAGCTTAATTCAGGCAACCCAAGAGACCCAGTACTTC.

The chain carries TRBV10-3 and TRBJ1-4; 12 nucleotides line up with TRBD1. V shed 2 bases and J 8 bases; nucleotides not matched to a gene: 3. Germline CDR1 reads ENHRY; CDR2 reads SYGVKD. This CDR3 is built from 15 residues. The CDR3 region has the DNA TGTGCCATCAGTGAGCGGGACAGGGGGCTCGAAAAACTGTTTTTT. Protein sequence: CAISERDRGLEKLFF.

The chain joins TRBV18 to TRBJ2-3; D perhaps matches TRBD2 (6 bases). CDR3 length equals 14 residues. V lost 4 bases to trimming and J lost 3 bases, with 11 bases between them. Germline loops: CDR1 KGHSH, CDR2 LQKENI. The CDR3 loop reads CASSQLAITDTQYF. The CDR3 DNA reads as TGTGCCAGCTCACAGCTAGCGATAACAGATACGCAGTATTTT.

This clonotype was observed a few times. The V gene is TRBV29-1, the J gene TRBJ2-5; D might be TRBD2 (6 bases). The J call is uncertain, as TRBJ2-7 better fits the DNA end. CDR1 is SQVTM, CDR2 ANQGSEA, per germline. The CDR3 length is 11 residues. The CDR3 DNA follows: TGCAGCGTTGGACTAGTTGACGAGCAGTACTTC. Protein product: CSVGLVDEQYF.

This clonotype was seen more than once but under ten times. The chain links TRBV3-1 to TRBJ2-7; 10 bases align to TRBD1. The V gene's germline CDR1 is LGHDT and CDR2 YNNKEL (reference sequence). Unmatched junction bases numbered 7, after V lost 4 bases and J lost 7 bases. This CDR3 is built from 14 residues. As DNA, the CDR3 is TGTGCCAGCAGCCCGCCGGGACAGGGGAGAGAGCAGTACTTC. This sequence encodes CASSPPGQGREQYF.